This passage covers 25 T cell receptor beta chains from one sample sequenced in a study of blood T cell repertoires in COVID-19. Libraries were prepared by immunoSEQ multiplex PCR; TCRdb keeps only in-frame clonotypes and omits some of them. The sample carries a few hundred thousand clones, around 87% recorded once. The sequenced material came from peripheral blood. These receptors were obtained from a woman in her 30s who had recovered from COVID-19.

The V and J genes are TRBV18 and TRBJ2-2; no definite D call. The CDR3 is 16 amino acids. V lost 2 bases to trimming and J lost 1 base, with 11 bases between them. Germline V gene sequence: CDR1 KGHSH, CDR2 LQKENI. The CDR3 sequence: CASSPGSRMNTGELFF. As DNA, the CDR3 is TGTGCCAGCTCACCAGGTAGCCGAATGAACACCGGGGAGCTGTTTTTT.

The chain recombines TRBV11-2 with TRBJ2-7; D unclear. The V gene lost 0 bases and the J gene lost 2 bases, with 8 bases spanning the gap. The V gene's germline CDR1 is SGHAT and CDR2 FQNNGV. CDR3 length: 14 amino acids. The CDR3 here is CASSLDLAAYEQYF. The CDR3 DNA is TGTGCCAGCAGCTTAGATCTGGCGGCCTACGAGCAGTACTTC.

The J gene is TRBJ2-7, the V gene TRBV10-3; no definite D call. This CDR3 has 13 residues. Germline CDR1 reads ENHRY; CDR2 reads SYGVKD. Trimming removed 3 bases at V and 4 bases at J, with 10 bases between. The CDR3 region is CAISDPPGYEQYF. In nucleotides, the CDR3 is TGTGCCATCAGTGATCCGCCCGGGTACGAGCAGTACTTC.

The chain is built from TRBV19 and TRBJ1-1; D unclear. The CDR3 loop spans 17 amino acids. The V and J ends lost 3 bases and 0 bases respectively, with 17 bases between them. In germline, CDR1 is LNHDA, CDR2 SQIVND (reference sequence). This CDR3 is CASSIWVGRAMNTEAFF. In DNA form, the CDR3 reads TGTGCCAGTAGTATTTGGGTTGGGAGGGCCATGAACACTGAAGCTTTCTTT. The full variable domain, rest sourced from reference TRBV19 and TRBJ1-1, is DGGITQSPKYLFRKEGQNVTLSCEQNLNHDAMYWYRQDPGQGLRLIYYSQIVNDFQKGDIAEGYSVSREKKESFPLTVTSAQKNPTAFYLCASSIWVGRAMNTEAFFGQGTRLTVV.

The chain uses TRBV28 and TRBJ2-1, with 7 bases that match TRBD2. This CDR3 contains 15 residues. J was trimmed by 5 bases and V by 8 bases; bases with no gene match: 12. From germline, CDR1 is MDHEN and CDR2 SYDVKM. The CDR3 protein is CASGTTSVVHNEQFF. Written as DNA, the CDR3 is TGTGCCAGCGGAACAACTAGCGTAGTCCACAATGAGCAGTTCTTC.

V is TRBV28 and J is TRBJ2-5, with D uncertain. V lost 5 bases, J lost 4 bases, and 8 bases lay in between. Germline CDR1 reads MDHEN; CDR2 reads SYDVKM. The CDR3 extends over 12 amino acids. The CDR3 coding sequence is TGTGCCAGCAGTACTACTCGAGAGACCCAGTACTTC. Amino acids: CASSTTRETQYF.

This sequence joins TRBV28 and TRBJ2-3; 9 bases line up with TRBD2. CDR1 is MDHEN and CDR2 is SYDVKM in the germline V gene. After removal of 4 bases from V and 7 bases from J, the junction contained 18 bases not matched to a gene. This CDR3 is 18 amino acids long. CDR3 region: CASSSPRAGGLRGYTQYF. The CDR3 DNA reads TGTGCCAGCAGTTCCCCCCGAGCGGGAGGTCTCCGGGGTTATACGCAGTATTTT.

Only one count was recorded for this clone. V and J are TRBV13 and TRBJ2-1; the D is unclear. The CDR3 totals 14 residues. Germline V gene sequence: CDR1 PRHDT, CDR2 FYEKMQ (reference sequence). V was cut by 3 bases and J by 7 bases, with 13 bases left in between. The CDR3 sequence is CASSFGTLQNEQFF. The DNA of the CDR3 is TGTGCCAGCAGCTTTGGTACTCTACAGAATGAGCAGTTCTTC.

The rearrangement joins TRBV5-4 to TRBJ2-7, with a tentative D call TRBD1 (8 bases). CDR3 size: 17 residues. Germline loops: CDR1 SGHNT, CDR2 YYREEE (reference sequence). V dropped 1 base and J dropped 2 bases, with 19 bases sitting between them. DNA of the CDR3: TGTGCCAGCAGCTTGCGGGGGGCGCGACAGGGGACCTACGAGCAGTACTTC. It encodes CASSLRGARQGTYEQYF.

This clone was seen once. V usage is TRBV14 and J usage is TRBJ2-2; TRBD1 agrees at 10 bases. This CDR3 is 16 amino acids long. The J segment lost 5 bases and the V segment lost 3 bases, leaving 6 bases of the junction unmatched. CDR1 and CDR2 (germline): SGHDN, FVKESK. CDR3 region: CASSHTGTGVTGELFF. In nucleotides, the CDR3 is TGTGCCAGCAGCCACACCGGGACAGGGGTAACCGGGGAGCTGTTTTTT.

This chain links TRBV6-5 with TRBJ2-3; D not resolved. Trimming pared 7 bases from V and 1 base from J, leaving 12 bases between. Germline V lookup: CDR1 MNHEY, CDR2 SVGAGI. The CDR3 runs 14 residues. The CDR3 region has the DNA TGTGCCAGCACCGATCCAAGCGGCACAGATACGCAGTATTTT. This gives the protein CASTDPSGTDTQYF.

The rearrangement joins TRBV4-1 to TRBJ2-3, with TRBD2 identical over 9 bases. V was pared by 1 base and J by 4 bases, with 6 bases of the junction left unmatched. The CDR3 consists of 16 residues. Germline assignment: CDR1 MGHRA and CDR2 YSYEKL. The DNA of the CDR3 is TGCGCCAGCAGCCAAGTTTTGCGGGGGGGATCAGATACGCAGTATTTT. Encoded protein: CASSQVLRGGSDTQYF.

The chain couples TRBV27 to TRBJ2-7; 10 nucleotides agree with TRBD1. Trimming at V came to 4 bases and at J to 3 bases, leaving 3 bases not matched to a gene. The CDR3 has 14 amino acids. Per the germline V gene, CDR1 is MNHEY and CDR2 is SMNVEV (reference sequence). The CDR3 here is CASSSGQGIYEQYF. The CDR3 region has the DNA TGTGCCAGCAGTTCGGGACAGGGGATCTACGAGCAGTACTTC.

The chain links TRBV7-9 to TRBJ1-4; D ambiguous. From germline, CDR1 is SEHNR and CDR2 FQNEAQ (reference sequence). V was cut by 5 bases and J by 8 bases, with 21 bases left in between. The length of the CDR3 is 16 residues. The CDR3 region is CASSPRPARGNEKLFF. The CDR3 DNA reads TGTGCCAGCAGCCCCCGACCGGCCAGAGGGAACGAAAAACTGTTTTTT.

This sequence joins TRBV6-6 and TRBJ2-2; 8 positions agree with TRBD2. Germline V gene lookup returns CDR1 MNHNY and CDR2 SVGAGI (reference sequence). The length of the CDR3 is 14 residues. Written as DNA, the CDR3 is TGTGCTTCCGTTGGAGCGGGAGTAACCGGGGAGCTGTTTTTT. This codes for CASVGAGVTGELFF.

The chain combines TRBV7-8 with TRBJ2-7; TRBD1 might be the D (6 bases). The CDR3 has 13 amino acids. With 3 bases removed from V and 3 bases from J, the gap between germline ends came to 9 bases. The germline V gene has CDR1 SGHVS and CDR2 FQNEAQ. CDR3: CASSFEQGYEQYF. The CDR3 DNA reads TGTGCCAGCAGCTTTGAACAGGGCTACGAGCAGTACTTC.

The chain is built from TRBV6-5 and TRBJ1-2; D may be TRBD1 (6 bases). V was clipped by 4 bases and J by 5 bases, with 20 bases between them. Germline lookup yields CDR1 MNHEY and CDR2 SVGAGI. The CDR3 totals 16 residues. Here the CDR3 reads CASSFTLQGPEYGYTF. In DNA, the CDR3 is TGTGCCAGCAGTTTCACCCTACAGGGTCCAGAGTATGGCTACACCTTC.

The CDR3 here is CATGTGMDEQFF. Here the CDR3 DNA reads TGCGCGACCGGGACAGGGATGGATGAGCAGTTCTTC. This chain uses TRBV10-1 with TRBJ2-1, with 9 bases aligning to TRBD1. Germline loops: CDR1 WNHNN, CDR2 SYGVQD (reference sequence). The CDR3 spans 12 residues.

The chain is built from TRBV7-9 and TRBJ2-6, with 7 bases lining up with TRBD1. This CDR3 has 19 residues. Per germline, CDR1 SEHNR and CDR2 FQNEAQ (reference sequence). J gave up 0 bases and V 4 bases, and 12 bases lay outside the gene matches. CDR3 bases: TGTGCCAGCAGCTCCCGAGAGACGACAGGGAACTCTGGGGCCAACGTCCTGACTTTC. Its translation: CASSSRETTGNSGANVLTF. Drawing the rest from reference TRBV7-9 and TRBJ2-6, the complete variable domain is DTGVSQNPRHKITKRGQNVTFRCDPISEHNRLYWYRQTLGQGPEFLTYFQNEAQLEKSRLLSDRFSAERPKGSFSTLEIQRTEQGDSAMYLCASSSRETTGNSGANVLTFGAGSRLTVL.

The V gene is TRBV7-2, the J gene TRBJ2-7; 7 bases align to TRBD1. This CDR3 contains 14 residues. The J segment lost 4 bases and the V segment lost 5 bases, leaving 8 bases of the junction unmatched. Germline V CDR1 and CDR2: SGHTA, FQGNSA. The CDR3 DNA is TGTGCCAGCAGCAAACGGGACAGCATTTACGAGCAGTACTTC. Amino acids: CASSKRDSIYEQYF. The complete variable domain, with remaining parts taken from reference TRBV7-2 and TRBJ2-7, reads GAGVSQSPSNKVTEKGKDVELRCDPISGHTALYWYRQSLGQGLEFLIYFQGNSAPDKSGLPSDRFSAERTGGSVSTLTIQRTQQEDSAVYLCASSKRDSIYEQYFGPGTRLTVT.

V is TRBV7-2 and J is TRBJ2-7; D is possibly TRBD1 (5 bases). Germline lookup yields CDR1 SGHTA and CDR2 FQGNSA. Trimming cost V 6 bases and J 0 bases, with 15 bases left between them. This CDR3 region has 15 residues. CDR3 DNA: TGTGCCAGCAGTTCCTCCAGGGCTACCTCCTACGAGCAGTACTTC. Its translation is CASSSSRATSYEQYF.

This chain links TRBV2 with TRBJ2-1; D perhaps matches TRBD1 (6 bases). V was shortened by 6 bases and J by 5 bases, with 11 bases between the two germline ends. CDR1 and CDR2 from the germline V gene are SNHLY and FYNNEI. The CDR3 has 13 residues. The chain's CDR3 is CASRRTEHNEQFF. The CDR3 bases are TGTGCCAGCAGGAGGACAGAGCACAATGAGCAGTTCTTC.

The V call is TRBV18, the J call TRBJ1-1; a weak D match, TRBD1 (5 bases). This CDR3 has 15 amino acids. The germline CDR1 and CDR2 sequences are KGHSH and LQKENI. V lost 3 bases, J lost 5 bases, and 16 bases lay in between. CDR3 DNA sequence: TGTGCCAGCTCACCTGGGGCAGGTTCGGAAACTGAAGCTTTCTTT. It yields the protein CASSPGAGSETEAFF.

The V gene is TRBV7-2, the J gene TRBJ1-2; maybe TRBD1 (5 bases). Germline V gene data show CDR1 as SGHTA and CDR2 as FQGNSA. The CDR3 extends over 13 amino acids. The V gene lost 5 bases and the J gene lost 7 bases, with 14 bases spanning the gap. CDR3 sequence (DNA): TGTGCCAGCAGCCTAGGGGATAGGGGTGGCTACACCTTC. Translation gives CASSLGDRGGYTF.

The chain's CDR3 is CASSQSAVTDTQYF. The CDR3 DNA reads TGTGCCAGCAGCCAATCCGCAGTCACAGATACGCAGTATTTT. J is TRBJ2-3 and V is TRBV16, with D unresolved. Looked up from germline, CDR1 is KGHSY and CDR2 is FQNENV. Trimming left V 0 bases short and J 2 bases short, with 6 bases between. This CDR3 spans 14 amino acids.